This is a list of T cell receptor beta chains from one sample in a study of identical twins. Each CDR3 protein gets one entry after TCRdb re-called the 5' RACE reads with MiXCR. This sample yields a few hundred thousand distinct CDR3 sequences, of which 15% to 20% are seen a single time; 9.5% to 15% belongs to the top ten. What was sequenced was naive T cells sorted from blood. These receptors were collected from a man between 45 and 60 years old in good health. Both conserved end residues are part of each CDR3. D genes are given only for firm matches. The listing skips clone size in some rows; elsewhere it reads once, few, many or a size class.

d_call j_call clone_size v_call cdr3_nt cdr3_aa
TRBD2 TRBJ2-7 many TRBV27 TGTGCCAGCAGTTTTTTCCCGAAGCGACTAGCGGGAAACTACGAGCAGTACTTC CASSFFPKRLAGNYEQYF
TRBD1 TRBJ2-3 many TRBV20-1 TGCAGTGCGAGGGACAGAGCAGATACGCAGTATTTT CSARDRADTQYF
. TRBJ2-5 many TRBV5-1 TGCGCCAGCAGCTTGACGGGATCGGAGACCCAGTACTTC CASSLTGSETQYF
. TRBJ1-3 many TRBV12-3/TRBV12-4 TGTGCCAGCAGACAGATCACCTCTGGAAACACCATATATTTT CASRQITSGNTIYF
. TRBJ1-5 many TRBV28 TGTGCCAGCACTCTACTCACAGGGAATAGCAATCAGCCCCAGCATTTT CASTLLTGNSNQPQHF
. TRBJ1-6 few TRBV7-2 TGTGCCAGCAGCTTAGGGACTGAACTGGGGTATAATTCACCCCTCCACTTT CASSLGTELGYNSPLHF
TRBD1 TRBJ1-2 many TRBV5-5 TGTGCCAGCAGCTTGATGGGACAGGGGTCGAATGGCTACACCTTC CASSLMGQGSNGYTF
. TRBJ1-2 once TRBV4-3 TGCGCCAGCAGCCGCCGGCGGGACCGGAACCTCTATGGCTACACCTTC CASSRRRDRNLYGYTF
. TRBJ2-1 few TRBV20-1 TGCAGTGCTAGTCCCCCCGGGACACGGCTATCCAATGAGCAGTTCTTC CSASPPGTRLSNEQFF
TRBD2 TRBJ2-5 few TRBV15 TGTGCCACCAGCAGAGTGGCTAGCGGGGTCCAAGAGACCCAGTACTTC CATSRVASGVQETQYF
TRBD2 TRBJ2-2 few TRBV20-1 TGCAGTGGACTAGCGGGAGGCAGCACCGGGGAGCTGTTTTTT CSGLAGGSTGELFF
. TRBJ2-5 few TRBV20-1 TGCAGTGCTAGGAAGGACAGCCAAGAGACCCAGTACTTC CSARKDSQETQYF
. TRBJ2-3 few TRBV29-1 TGCAGCGTTGAGCCGAGCACAGATACGCAGTATTTT CSVEPSTDTQYF
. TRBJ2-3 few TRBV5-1 TGCGCCAGCAGCCGACTAGTGGCGGCAGCTGATACGCAGTATTTT CASSRLVAAADTQYF
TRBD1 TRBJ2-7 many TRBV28 TGTGCCAGCAGTCCAGACAGGGTTACCTACGAGCAGTACTTC CASSPDRVTYEQYF
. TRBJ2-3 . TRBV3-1 TGTGCCAGCAGCCAAGATATTATGAGGGGGGAGGTAGATACGCAGTATTTT CASSQDIMRGEVDTQYF
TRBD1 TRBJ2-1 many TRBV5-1 TGCGCCAGCAGCGGTGGGACAGGCTACAATGAGCAGTTCTTC CASSGGTGYNEQFF
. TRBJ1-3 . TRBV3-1 TGTGCCAGCAGCCCAGCAATCCCTACCTCTGGAAACACCATATATTTT CASSPAIPTSGNTIYF